This entry is about one T cell receptor (beta chain). Its antigen is unidentified. Clones were sequenced by immunoSEQ multiplex PCR, and TCRdb holds only the in-frame ones, with some missing. Altogether about 330,000 clones are present, roughly 87% being singletons, with the ten largest covering roughly 1.1%. This sample was included in a study of cytomegalovirus exposure and HLA in healthy donors. About the study: The 120 validation repertoires were produced on the same platform as the 700 or so repertoires of the first cohort. This was reported in a later analysis.

Separation from the approximately 710-subject first cohort characterized the roughly 120-subject validation cohort, to which the donors belonged. Study-wide results and caveats: Researchers catalogued over 150 TCR beta chains as cytomegalovirus-associated. For most TCR sequences rarity was the rule, although some public TCRs occurred in many donors.

This TCR came from a woman aged 25 to 39 in good health and CMV-seropositive. The sample comprised PBMCs.

The CDR3 sequence: CASSHGEQRVGYTF. The CDR3 DNA sequence: TGTGCCAGCAGCCATGGGGAACAGAGGGTTGGCTACACCTTC. The chain combines TRBV7-8 with TRBJ1-2; no definite D call. V was pared by 5 bases and J by 7 bases, with 17 bases between. The V gene's germline CDR1 is SGHVS and CDR2 FQNEAQ. The CDR3 sequence is 14 residues long.